A selection of T cell receptor beta chains follows, all from one sample in a study of radiotherapy plus CTLA-4 blockade in lung cancer. Sequenced by immunoSEQ multiplex PCR; TCRdb stores in-frame clones only, minus some. The top ten clones hold approximately 3.4% of a sample with about 48,000 clones, 82% of them seen once. Here the sequenced sample was peripheral blood, taken from a patient treated with radiotherapy plus ipilimumab. The source is a human donor with non-small cell lung cancer who had stable disease on radiotherapy plus ipilimumab. Both conserved end residues are part of each CDR3. Fields, in order: clone size, V gene, D gene, J gene, CDR3 protein, CDR3 DNA. D genes are given only for firm matches. Some rows have no size entry. The others give once, few or many, or a class for an expanded clone.

size: few
V: TRBV25-1
D: TRBD1
J: TRBJ1-2
CDR3: CASSESTGGNYGYTF
DNA: TGTGCCAGCAGTGAATCTACAGGGGGTAACTATGGCTACACCTTC

size: .
V: TRBV28
D: .
J: TRBJ2-5
CDR3: CASSSVWETQYF
DNA: TGTGCCAGCAGTTCGGTTTGGGAGACCCAGTACTTC

size: .
V: TRBV7-2
D: TRBD2
J: TRBJ2-7
CDR3: CASSPRTSGSAREQYF
DNA: TGTGCCAGCAGCCCACGGACTAGCGGGAGCGCTAGGGAGCAGTACTTC

size: once
V: TRBV19
D: TRBD1
J: TRBJ2-7
CDR3: CASSIEGQGAFEQYF
DNA: TGTGCCAGTAGTATAGAGGGACAGGGGGCGTTCGAGCAGTACTTC

size: .
V: TRBV7-8
D: TRBD1
J: TRBJ1-1
CDR3: CASSGRDRGRRVGTEAFF
DNA: TGTGCCAGCAGCGGCCGGGACAGGGGACGGAGGGTAGGGACTGAAGCTTTCTTT

size: .
V: TRBV13
D: TRBD1
J: TRBJ2-7
CDR3: CASSLGTGVSYEQYF
DNA: TGTGCCAGCAGCTTGGGGACAGGGGTCTCCTACGAGCAGTACTTC

size: .
V: TRBV5-6
D: .
J: TRBJ1-2
CDR3: CASSLAPREDYSYGYTF
DNA: TGTGCCAGCAGCCTAGCACCCCGGGAAGATTATAGCTATGGCTACACCTTC

size: once
V: TRBV11-2
D: TRBD1
J: TRBJ2-1
CDR3: CASSSYRGISFNEQFF
DNA: TGTGCCAGCAGCTCTTACAGGGGAATCTCCTTCAATGAGCAGTTCTTC

size: .
V: TRBV5-1
D: .
J: TRBJ2-5
CDR3: CASSLELGGTQYF
DNA: TGCGCCAGCAGCTTGGAGTTGGGAGGGACCCAGTACTTC

size: .
V: TRBV27
D: .
J: TRBJ1-5
CDR3: CASRPTGGNQPQHF
DNA: TGTGCCAGCAGACCAACAGGAGGCAATCAGCCCCAGCATTTT

size: .
V: TRBV19
D: TRBD1
J: TRBJ2-7
CDR3: CASSIGGHEQYF
DNA: TGTGCCAGCAGTATAGGGGGCCACGAGCAGTACTTC